This TCR beta chain is from a study of a mutant IDH1 vaccine in newly diagnosed glioma (dated by TCRdb to the early 2020s). About the investigation overall: Vaccination began 4-6 weeks after radiotherapy alone, or alongside temozolomide cycles in the chemotherapy-containing groups. Of the 32 patients who were treated, around 62% were male and approximately 38% were female, and the mean age was around 40 years. Before enrollment, most patients had been given radiochemotherapy with temozolomide as standard therapy, while the rest had received either radiotherapy alone or temozolomide alone. The week-35 safety follow-up was designated visit V12, and the week-47 end of study was designated visit V13. Six visits were used for peripheral blood collection: V03 (baseline), V05, V07, V10, V12 and V13. For exploratory analyses, longitudinal TCRB deep sequencing was carried out in 25 treated patients wherever samples were available.

Results and caveats for the whole study, not just this receptor: Across multiple MHC alleles, vaccine-induced immune responses were seen in approximately 93% of patients. No apparent relationship was observed between pseudoprogression and alterations in the top peripheral T cell clonotypes detected by TCRB sequencing. The authors noted that analyses of patient blood samples could not be reproduced because of sample limitations. Selection of PBMC samples for TCRB deep sequencing was based on availability.

Sample time point, as interpreted from the label and publication: week 47, end of study. A 20-mer mutant IDH1 peptide at 300 micrograms in Montanide made up each vaccine dose, which was injected subcutaneously together with topical imiquimod. Across visits V03 through V10, patients got a total of eight vaccinations, given in weeks 1, 3, 5, 7, 11, 15, 19 and 23. Newly diagnosed WHO grade 3 or 4 IDH1-mutant astrocytomas showing loss of nuclear ATRX were present in the donors. The samples were drawn from NOA16, a multicentre, single-arm, open-label phase I trial in Germany that tested a mutant IDH1 peptide vaccine in humans for the first time. Genomic DNA for TCRB sequencing was isolated from EDTA blood with the DNeasy Blood and Tissue Kit. The library was obtained by the immunoSEQ multiplex PCR assay. Rearranged TCR beta chain sequences were amplified with the hsTCRB Kit following the manufacturer's protocol. An Illumina MiSeq was used to sequence the TCRB libraries. Per the source publication's procedure: The kit vendor's proprietary platform handled demultiplexing, trimming and gene mapping. Not all clones reach the TCRdb copy of this immuneACCESS table, which keeps in-frame sequences only. Checked studies attribute under half of the gap to unresolved V genes and leave the rest unexplained. The V and J calls and the clone size are those of that table, but D and trimming were determined from the DNA. The sample table contains fewer than 55,000 clones; only one count was recorded for less than 65% of them. 4.8% of the sample is held by the ten biggest clonotypes.

This clone appeared a few times. The antigen it binds to is not known. Base qualities are not at hand, and no much larger clone is one base apart. This clonotype was sampled from a man between 35 and 55 years old with glioma. Some clones in this sample may be carry-over from other donors' samples. The source was peripheral blood mononuclear cells (PBMCs), collected from a glioma patient whose treatment included an IDH1 peptide vaccine.

The nucleotide sequence is TGTGCCAGCAGTGAACGGGGCCACTATGGCTACACCTTC. Translated, it reads CASSERGHYGYTF. The V gene is TRBV6-1 and the J gene is TRBJ1-2, with a weak D call of TRBD1 (5 bases match). The CDR3 starts with the cysteine, ends with the phenylalanine, and has 13 residues. The kept DNA is CDR3 alone, 39 bases in frame from the first base. CDR1 and CDR2 were assigned from the germline V gene as MNHNS and SASEGT. V is cut by 2 bases and J by 3 bases, and the space between the germline ends is 7 bases.